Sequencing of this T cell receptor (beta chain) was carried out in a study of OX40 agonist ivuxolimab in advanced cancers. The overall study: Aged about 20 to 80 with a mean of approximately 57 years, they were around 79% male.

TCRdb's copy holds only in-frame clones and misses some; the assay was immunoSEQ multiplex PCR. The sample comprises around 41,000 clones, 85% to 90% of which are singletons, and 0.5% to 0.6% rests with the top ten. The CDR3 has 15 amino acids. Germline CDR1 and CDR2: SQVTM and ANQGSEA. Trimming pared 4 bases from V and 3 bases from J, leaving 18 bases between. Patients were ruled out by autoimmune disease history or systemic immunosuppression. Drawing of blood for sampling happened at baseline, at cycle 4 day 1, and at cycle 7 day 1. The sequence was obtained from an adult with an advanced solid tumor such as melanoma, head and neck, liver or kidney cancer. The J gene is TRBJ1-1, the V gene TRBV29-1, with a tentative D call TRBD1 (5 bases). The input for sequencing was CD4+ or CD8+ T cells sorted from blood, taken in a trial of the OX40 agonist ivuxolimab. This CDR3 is CSVGGSSLFDTEAFF. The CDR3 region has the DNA TGCAGCGTTGGGGGGTCCAGCCTCTTTGACACTGAAGCTTTCTTT.